The present entry profiles one TCR beta chain with its context. V gave up 6 bases and J gave up 4 bases; unmatched junction bases: 4. The CDR3 consists of 15 residues. CDR1 SGHTA and CDR2 FQGNSA come from the germline V gene. This record belongs to a study of blood T cell repertoires in COVID-19. Study at large: Collection of acute and convalescent COVID-19 samples took place in the United States, Italy and Spain. PBMCs, B-cell-depleted T cells, or T cells provided the cDNA or gDNA that made up the material.

As originally analysed: It was from reference gene primer amplification that nucleated cell counts were estimated. TCRdb's copy holds only in-frame clones and misses some; the assay was immunoSEQ multiplex PCR. The DNA was the basis for D and trimming; V, J and clone size are from that table. This sample carries about 78,000 clones, around nine tenths of them seen once, and the ten largest clones take around 1.9%. This sequence was found in a woman aged 60 to 75 with acute or convalescent COVID-19. The source material was peripheral blood. This chain uses TRBV7-2 with TRBJ2-2; 11 bases are a match to TRBD1. The CDR3 DNA sequence: TGTGCCAGCAGAGGACAGGGGGCGAGCACCGGGGAGCTGTTTTTT. As protein: CASRGQGASTGELFF.